The 18 T cell receptor beta chains below all came from one sample that was sequenced in a study of beta chain features in type 1 diabetes. Expressed TCRB transcripts were sequenced because the isolated RNA had all been reverse transcribed beforehand. Data came from immunoSEQ multiplex PCR; TCRdb stores just in-frame clones and leaves some out. The table shows some 300,000 clones, with around 7.3% occurring only once. Sample: central memory CD4+ T cells from blood. Receptor source: a woman aged 18-35 years in good health.

The chain recombines TRBV19 with TRBJ2-5; D is perhaps TRBD1 or TRBD2 (5 bases each). The CDR3 is 17 residues long. V was trimmed by 2 bases and J by 1 base, leaving 17 bases between them. Germline CDR1 reads LNHDA; CDR2 reads SQIVND (reference sequence). This CDR3 reads CASSIIGAGQGQETQYF. Here the CDR3 DNA reads TGTGCCAGTAGTATAATCGGGGCCGGGCAGGGCCAAGAGACCCAGTACTTC.

This chain links TRBV7-3 with TRBJ1-2; D is unclear. Germline V gene sequence: CDR1 SGHTA, CDR2 FQGTGA. Deletions cut 2 bases from V and 0 bases from J, with 7 bases between. CDR3 length equals 14 residues. The CDR3 nucleotides read TGTGCCAGCAGCTTAGGCGGGTCTAACTATGGCTACACCTTC. Protein sequence: CASSLGGSNYGYTF.

The table lists this clone with a few counts. The DNA of the CDR3 is TGCAGCGTTGAAGATCGAGCCCTTAGCACAGATACGCAGTATTTT. It translates to CSVEDRALSTDTQYF. This rearrangement joins TRBV29-1 to TRBJ2-3, with D unclear. Germline lookup yields CDR1 SQVTM and CDR2 ANQGSEA. V shed 0 bases and J shed 0 bases, with 10 bases lying between them. The CDR3 covers 15 residues.

This clone has more than one count but fewer than ten. V gene TRBV9 combines with J gene TRBJ2-5, with D tentatively TRBD2 (5 bases). V lost 0 bases, J lost 7 bases, and 10 bases lay in between. The CDR3 consists of 13 residues. Germline V CDR1 and CDR2: SGDLS, YYNGEE. DNA for the CDR3: TGTGCCAGCAGCGTAGCGGTCCTAGCGACCCAGTACTTC. Its translation: CASSVAVLATQYF.

This sequence joins TRBV30 and TRBJ1-3; TRBD1 aligns across 7 bases. The CDR3 contains 14 residues. Germline V CDR1 and CDR2: GTSNPN, SVGIG (reference sequence). V trimming: 3 bases; J trimming: 7 bases; junction bases outside the gene matches: 9. CDR3 loop: CAWRPGTVGNTIYF. The CDR3 bases are TGTGCCTGGAGACCCGGGACAGTTGGCAACACCATATATTTT.

This clone occurred a few times. The chain recombines TRBV18 with TRBJ1-1; 10 positions match TRBD1. This CDR3 spans 14 amino acids. Germline assignment: CDR1 KGHSH and CDR2 LQKENI. The V segment lost 3 bases and the J segment 7 bases; nucleotides outside the gene matches: 5. The CDR3 loop is CASSPRGQGLEAFF. CDR3 coding DNA: TGTGCCAGCTCACCTCGGGGACAGGGGCTTGAAGCTTTCTTT.

The gene calls are TRBV7-2 and TRBJ1-4, with D hard to call. The CDR3 covers 12 residues. V was trimmed by 5 bases and J by 11 bases, leaving 12 bases between them. Germline loops: CDR1 SGHTA, CDR2 FQGNSA. The CDR3 sequence: CASSQDLRKLFF. The CDR3 bases are TGTGCCAGCAGCCAAGATCTGAGGAAACTGTTTTTT.

The genes are TRBV14 and TRBJ2-3; no definite D call. The germline V gene encodes CDR1 SGHDN and CDR2 FVKESK. CDR3 size: 14 residues. V shed 0 bases and J shed 6 bases, with 10 bases lying between them. CDR3: CASSQDEVVDTQYF. The CDR3, as DNA: TGTGCCAGCAGCCAAGATGAGGTGGTTGATACGCAGTATTTT.

In nucleotides, the CDR3 is TGTGCCAGCAGTGAAGCTCGGTCCGAGCAGTACGTC. Protein: CASSEARSEQYV. The genes are TRBV13 and TRBJ2-7; D ambiguous. The germline gives CDR1 PRHDT, CDR2 FYEKMQ (reference sequence). This CDR3 comprises 12 residues. The V and J ends lost 6 bases and 6 bases respectively, with 12 bases between them.

The genes are TRBV11-2 and TRBJ2-1; 10 bases agree with TRBD1. This CDR3 contains 14 residues. V lost 3 bases to trimming and J lost 7 bases; unmatched junction nucleotides: 3. Germline V gene data show CDR1 as SGHAT and CDR2 as FQNNGV. In DNA, the CDR3 is TGTGCCAGCAGCTTTCGACAGGGGGCGAATGAGCAGTTCTTC. Protein product: CASSFRQGANEQFF.

This clone was counted a single time. The V call is TRBV19, the J call TRBJ1-5; possible D gene TRBD1, 5 bases. V shed 3 bases and J shed 0 bases, with 18 bases lying between them. CDR1 is LNHDA and CDR2 is SQIVND in the germline V gene (reference sequence). CDR3 length equals 18 residues. CDR3 sequence: CASSISGRLLYSNQPQHF. Written as DNA, the CDR3 is TGTGCCAGTAGTATTTCAGGGAGGCTGCTGTATAGCAATCAGCCCCAGCATTTT.

In this sample, this clone turned up a few times. This chain joins TRBV2 and TRBJ1-1; 7 positions match TRBD1. The CDR3 consists of 11 residues. Germline CDR1 is SNHLY and CDR2 is FYNNEI. Unmatched junction bases numbered 2, after V lost 10 bases and J lost 3 bases. The CDR3, as DNA: TGTGCCACAGGGGGGTACACTGAAGCTTTCTTT. It codes for CATGGYTEAFF.

The V call is TRBV6-5, the J call TRBJ2-3; possibly TRBD1 for D (5 bases). The CDR3 loop spans 15 amino acids. Germline CDR1 is MNHEY and CDR2 is SVGAGI. Trimming stripped 8 bases from V and 0 bases from J, with 15 bases between. CDR3 in amino acids: CASVPGHSSTDTQYF. CDR3 coding DNA: TGTGCCAGCGTCCCAGGACACTCGAGCACAGATACGCAGTATTTT.

The J gene is TRBJ2-5, the V gene TRBV2; D may be TRBD2 (6 bases). The CDR3 extends over 14 amino acids. Trimming took off 8 bases at V and 4 bases at J, with 17 bases between the two ends. Germline V CDR1 and CDR2: SNHLY, FYNNEI. As DNA, the CDR3 is TGTGCCAGCCGTTTGCACCCGGAGGGAGAGACCCAGTACTTC. Encoded protein: CASRLHPEGETQYF.

The chain has TRBV6-1 and TRBJ1-1, with 12 bases fitting TRBD1. CDR1 MNHNS and CDR2 SASEGT come from the germline V gene. The CDR3 has 15 amino acids. The junction had 12 bases not matched to a gene; V was cut back by 5 bases and J by 11 bases. CDR3: CASSRGQGAEREAFF. The CDR3 DNA follows: TGTGCCAGCAGTAGGGGACAGGGGGCGGAGAGGGAGGCTTTCTTT.

This clone has just a few counts. V usage is TRBV7-9 and J usage is TRBJ2-5; the D is unclear. The J call is in doubt because the DNA end fits TRBJ2-7 better. The CDR3 contains 15 residues. In germline, CDR1 is SEHNR, CDR2 FQNEAQ (reference sequence). The CDR3 nucleotides are TGTGCCAGCAGCTTTCTCTACGGGTCTACCGACGAGCAGTACTTC. This encodes CASSFLYGSTDEQYF.

This chain joins TRBV21-1 and TRBJ2-7; TRBD2 is the table's D call and was not checked against the DNA. TRBV21-1 is a recognized pseudogene. This CDR3 has 15 residues. CDR3 sequence reads: CASSKGRGYSYEQYV. The CDR3 coding sequence is TGTGCCAGCAGCAAAGGGCGAGGATACTCCTACGAGCAGTACGTC.

The CDR3 DNA reads TGCAGCGGCTCTAGACAGGGGTTCACCGGGGAGCTGTTTTTT. Residues: CSGSRQGFTGELFF. This rearrangement joins TRBV29-1 to TRBJ2-2, with 8 positions matching TRBD1. In germline, CDR1 is SQVTM, CDR2 ANQGSEA. The CDR3 has 14 amino acids. After removal of 7 bases from V and 4 bases from J, the junction contained 8 bases not matched to a gene.